The 17 T cell receptor beta chains presented below share a single source sample, sequenced in a study of control samples from healthy donors and cancer patients. Profiling relied on immunoSEQ multiplex PCR, and the TCRdb table lists in-frame clones only, not all of them. The profile covers 150,000 or so clones, with 80% to 95% appearing a single time and roughly 2.7% taken by the ten largest. Sequenced material: blood. These receptors originate from a man aged 40-50 years in good health.

The V call is TRBV9, the J call TRBJ1-3; a possible D gene is TRBD1 (5 bases). V shed 0 bases and J shed 0 bases, with 10 bases lying between them. The CDR3 has 16 amino acids. Germline CDR1 and CDR2: SGDLS and YYNGEE. In nucleotides, the CDR3 is TGTGCCAGCAGCGTAGTGGGGCGGAACTCTGGAAACACCATATATTTT. Amino acid sequence: CASSVVGRNSGNTIYF.

V and J are TRBV6-1 and TRBJ2-2; 8 nucleotides agree with TRBD1. The CDR3 is made up of 14 amino acids. V lost 1 base to trimming and J lost 6 bases; unmatched junction nucleotides: 1. CDR1 and CDR2 from the germline V gene are MNHNS and SASEGT. The CDR3 region is CASSEVTGAGELFF. CDR3 sequence (DNA): TGTGCCAGCAGTGAAGTGACAGGGGCCGGGGAGCTGTTTTTT.

The genes are TRBV2 and TRBJ1-5, with 8 nucleotides matching TRBD1. This CDR3 region has 13 residues. Per germline, CDR1 SNHLY and CDR2 FYNNEI. After removal of 7 bases from V and 6 bases from J, the junction contained 5 bases not matched to a gene. The CDR3 loop reads CASISDRGQPQHF. The CDR3 nucleotides read TGTGCCAGCATTTCTGACAGGGGTCAGCCCCAGCATTTT.

The chain links TRBV28 to TRBJ1-2; no clear D. Germline V gives CDR1 MDHEN, CDR2 SYDVKM. The CDR3 loop spans 14 amino acids. Trimming left V 2 bases short and J 4 bases short, with 11 bases between. The chain's CDR3 is CASSLEHRSYGYTF. CDR3 DNA sequence: TGTGCCAGCAGTTTAGAACACAGAAGCTATGGCTACACCTTC.

Comments on this clone: A read error may account for a junction end that differs from germline. The CDR3 DNA is TGTGCCAGCAGTCAAGGGAGGAGACCTGAAAAACTGTTTTTT. Translating it yields CASSQGRRPEKLFF. The J gene is TRBJ1-4, the V gene TRBV14; unclear D gene. Germline V CDR1 and CDR2: SGHDN, FVKESK. The CDR3 runs 14 residues.

This sequence joins TRBV28 and TRBJ2-1; 11 bases match TRBD1. CDR3 length: 17 residues. V was clipped by 0 bases and J by 6 bases; unmatched bases: 7. The V gene's germline CDR1 is MDHEN and CDR2 SYDVKM. CDR3 DNA: TGTGCCAGCAGTTTATGGGGCACGGGACAGGGGGGCAATGAGCAGTTCTTC. As protein: CASSLWGTGQGGNEQFF.

This clone was recorded only once. This rearrangement joins TRBV2 to TRBJ1-4; possibly TRBD1 for D (6 bases). The germline V and J ends were trimmed by 4 bases and 5 bases, with 14 bases remaining between them. Germline V gene sequence: CDR1 SNHLY, CDR2 FYNNEI. CDR3 length: 15 residues. CDR3 in amino acids: CASSVDQGKNEKLFF. The CDR3 nucleotides are TGTGCCAGCAGTGTAGATCAGGGGAAGAATGAAAAACTGTTTTTT.

The gene calls are TRBV2 and TRBJ1-2; D not resolved. Trimming cost V 1 base and J 8 bases, with 14 bases left between them. The CDR3 runs to 14 residues. Germline values: CDR1 SNHLY, CDR2 FYNNEI. CDR3 amino acids: CASSEGPRTKGYTF. The CDR3 DNA reads as TGTGCCAGCAGTGAAGGGCCCCGGACTAAGGGCTACACCTTC.

The J gene is TRBJ2-1, the V gene TRBV3-1 (or the pseudogene TRBV3-2); D is uncertain. Looked up from germline, CDR1 is LGHDT and CDR2 is YNNKEL (reference sequence). Trimming shortened V by 0 bases and J by 1 base, and 19 bases separated the two germline ends. This CDR3 is built from 19 residues. CDR3 coding DNA: TGTGCCAGCAGCCAAGAATTAAGTGTGGGGATGGGGTCCTACAATGAGCAGTTCTTC. This codes for CASSQELSVGMGSYNEQFF.

Here the CDR3 reads CASGLAAVDTQYF. The CDR3 DNA reads TGTGCTAGTGGTTTAGCCGCGGTCGATACGCAGTATTTT. The gene calls are TRBV12-5 and TRBJ2-3; D is undetermined. Germline V lookup: CDR1 LGHNT, CDR2 FRNRAP. There are 13 residues in the CDR3. V gave up 3 bases and J gave up 6 bases, with 10 bases separating them.

V and J are TRBV6-1 and TRBJ1-4, with D unclear. The germline V and J ends were trimmed by 0 bases and 6 bases, with 5 bases remaining between them. The CDR3 is 13 residues long. In germline, CDR1 is MNHNS, CDR2 SASEGT. CDR3 protein: CASSEAVHEKLFF. Here the CDR3 DNA reads TGTGCCAGCAGTGAAGCGGTGCATGAAAAACTGTTTTTT.

This clone was observed once. CDR3 sequence: CASSFLQRQGAYNEQFF. CDR3 in DNA: TGTGCCAGCAGTTTCCTACAACGCCAAGGGGCCTACAATGAGCAGTTCTTC. The rearrangement joins TRBV6-2 or TRBV6-3 to TRBJ2-1, with a possible D match to TRBD1 (5 bases). Germline CDR1 reads MNHEY; CDR2 reads SVGEGT. This CDR3 is built from 17 residues. The ends were cut back, 4 bases at V and 2 bases at J, with 18 bases in the middle.

Note on this clone: Other nucleotide sequences in the sample specify the same CDR3. This chain uses TRBV5-1 with TRBJ2-7; weak D call: TRBD2 (6 bases). The ends were cut back, 0 bases at V and 2 bases at J, with 9 bases in the middle. The CDR3 consists of 14 residues. Germline assignment: CDR1 SGHRS and CDR2 YFSETQ. CDR3 protein: CASSLDSGAYEQYF. The CDR3 DNA reads TGCGCCAGCAGCTTGGATTCGGGGGCCTACGAGCAGTACTTC.

The CDR3 spells CASSPLRALENTEAFF. The CDR3 DNA sequence: TGTGCCAGCAGTCCCTTGCGCGCCTTAGAGAACACTGAAGCTTTCTTT. The J gene is TRBJ1-1, the V gene TRBV6-6; no reliable D call. Between the trimmed V and J ends, which lost 5 bases and 1 base, there was a span of 17 bases. CDR3 length: 16 amino acids. CDR1 MNHNY and CDR2 SVGAGI come from the germline V gene (reference sequence).

The chain employs TRBV19 and TRBJ1-1; D not certain. The CDR3 contains 12 residues. Germline lookup yields CDR1 LNHDA and CDR2 SQIVND (reference sequence). The ends were cut back, 4 bases at V and 5 bases at J, with 8 bases in the middle. CDR3 sequence: CASSRRGTEAFF. CDR3 nucleotides: TGTGCCAGTAGTAGGAGAGGGACTGAAGCTTTCTTT.

This clone was seen only a few times. V gene TRBV2 combines with J gene TRBJ1-5, with 7 bases aligning to TRBD1. V lost 3 bases and J lost 7; bases outside the gene matches: 6. This CDR3 contains 14 residues. Germline assignment: CDR1 SNHLY and CDR2 FYNNEI. The CDR3 sequence: CASSETGYRQPQHF. The CDR3 region has the DNA TGTGCCAGCAGTGAGACAGGGTATCGACAGCCCCAGCATTTT. The entire variable domain, with the rest obtained from reference TRBV2 and TRBJ1-5, is as follows: EPEVTQTPSHQVTQMGQEVILRCVPISNHLYFYWYRQILGQKVEFLVSFYNNEISEKSEIFDDQFSVERPDGSNFTLKIRSTKLEDSAMYFCASSETGYRQPQHFGDGTRLSIL.

This chain joins TRBV6-2 or TRBV6-3 and TRBJ2-5, with TRBD1 matching over 10 bases. The V segment lost 5 bases and the J segment 6 bases; nucleotides outside the gene matches: 9. CDR3 length: 15 amino acids. Looked up from germline, CDR1 is MNHEY and CDR2 is SVGEGT. In DNA, the CDR3 is TGTGCCAGCAGTCGTAGGCAGGACAGGGGGAAGACCCAGTACTTC. It translates to CASSRRQDRGKTQYF.